This is a list of T cell receptor beta chains from one sample in a study of siplizumab effects on memory and regulatory T cells. Produced via immunoSEQ multiplex PCR; TCRdb's table is partial and in-frame only. The top ten clones hold around 1.7% of a sample with around 110,000 clones, around 94% of them seen once. Sample: non-Treg CD4+ T cells sorted from blood. These receptors were collected from a human donor in good health. The CDR3 runs from the conserved cysteine through the conserved F or W. A D gene is named only where the DNA matches it firmly. Size tells how often a clone was seen (once, few, many) or the class of an expanded clone, and some rows leave it out.

TRBV5-1	NA	TRBJ2-5	NA	CASSVYQETQYF	TGCGCCAGCAGCGTGTACCAAGAGACCCAGTACTTC
TRBV13	NA	TRBJ1-4	NA	CASSLGGEDEKLFF	TGTGCCAGCAGCCTAGGGGGGGAAGACGAAAAACTGTTTTTT
TRBV6-1	NA	TRBJ1-1	NA	CASIVNTEAFF	TGTGCCAGCATCGTGAACACTGAAGCTTTCTTT
TRBV6-1	NA	TRBJ1-2	TRBD1	CASRPTGNYGYTF	TGTGCCAGCAGACCGACAGGGAATTATGGCTACACCTTC
TRBV6-1	once	TRBJ2-1	NA	CASILGDFSYNEQFF	TGTGCCAGCATCCTAGGGGATTTCTCCTACAATGAGCAGTTCTTC
TRBV6-1	NA	TRBJ1-4	NA	CASSVGGTNEKLFF	TGTGCCAGCTCGGTGGGAGGAACTAATGAAAAACTGTTTTTT
TRBV9	NA	TRBJ2-1	NA	CASSAAGQDYNEQFF	TGTGCCAGCAGCGCAGCGGGACAGGACTACAATGAGCAGTTCTTC
TRBV6-5	NA	TRBJ2-2	TRBD1	CASSYGSRGQVGELFF	TGTGCCAGCAGTTACGGTTCCCGGGGACAGGTCGGGGAGCTGTTTTTT
TRBV7-3	once	TRBJ2-2	TRBD2	CASSELGLAPGELFF	TGTGCCAGCAGCGAGTTGGGACTAGCGCCCGGGGAGCTGTTTTTT
TRBV21-1	NA	TRBJ1-1	NA	CASSTRFRGLGTEAFF	TGTGCCAGCAGCACCAGGTTTCGAGGGCTTGGCACTGAAGCTTTCTTT
TRBV6-5	NA	TRBJ2-2	NA	CATEDENTGELFF	TGTGCCACGGAGGACGAGAACACCGGGGAGCTGTTTTTT
TRBV6-5	once	TRBJ2-1	TRBD2	CASTKQGLADNEQFF	TGTGCCAGCACCAAACAGGGACTAGCAGACAATGAGCAGTTCTTC
TRBV6-1	few	TRBJ1-1	TRBD1	CASGTGVTEAFF	TGTGCCAGCGGGACAGGGGTGACTGAAGCTTTCTTT
TRBV9	NA	TRBJ2-2	TRBD1	CASSILDRDDGELFF	TGTGCCAGCAGCATCCTCGACAGGGACGACGGGGAGCTGTTTTTT
TRBV19	NA	TRBJ1-2	TRBD1	CASSMLGTASYGYTF	TGTGCCAGTAGTATGCTCGGGACAGCCTCCTATGGCTACACCTTC
TRBV7-7	NA	TRBJ2-5	TRBD2	CASSLVSGGGETQYF	TGTGCCAGCAGCTTAGTTAGCGGGGGAGGAGAGACCCAGTACTTC
TRBV21-1	NA	TRBJ2-1	NA	CASSKAREGDEQFF	TGTGCCAGCAGCAAAGCACGGGAGGGCGATGAGCAGTTCTTC
TRBV7-3	NA	TRBJ1-1	NA	CASSFTPVEEAFF	TGTGCCAGCAGCTTCACTCCCGTGGAGGAAGCTTTCTTT
TRBV18	NA	TRBJ2-5	NA	CASSPRTFQETQYF	TGTGCCAGCTCACCAAGAACTTTCCAAGAGACCCAGTACTTC
TRBV7-6	NA	TRBJ2-1	TRBD2	CASSLVAGAENEQFF	TGTGCCAGCAGCTTAGTAGCGGGGGCTGAAAATGAGCAGTTCTTC
TRBV12-5	NA	TRBJ1-2	NA	CASAEVEGYTF	TGTGCTAGTGCGGAGGTCGAGGGCTACACCTTC
TRBV11-2	NA	TRBJ2-1	TRBD1	CASSPILDRVFRNEQFF	TGTGCCAGCAGCCCGATTTTAGACAGGGTGTTTAGGAATGAGCAGTTCTTC
TRBV11-3	NA	TRBJ2-7	NA	CASSFHPGLIYYEQYF	TGTGCCAGCAGCTTCCACCCGGGCCTCATCTACTACGAGCAGTACTTC
TRBV15	NA	TRBJ2-3	NA	CATTRYRLADTQYF	TGTGCCACCACTAGGTATAGGCTCGCAGATACGCAGTATTTT
TRBV2	NA	TRBJ2-3	TRBD2	CASSSRTSGRSDTQYF	TGTGCCAGCAGTTCCAGGACTAGCGGGAGGTCAGATACGCAGTATTTT
TRBV11-3	NA	TRBJ1-2	NA	CASSSGRDYGYTF	TGTGCCAGCAGCTCCGGACGGGACTATGGCTACACCTTC
TRBV6-6	NA	TRBJ2-7	TRBD2	CASSRSGNSYEQYF	TGTGCCAGCAGTAGGAGCGGGAACTCCTACGAGCAGTACTTC
TRBV6-1	NA	TRBJ2-3	NA	CASSRATAYTDTQYF	TGTGCCAGCAGTCGCGCTACAGCTTACACAGATACGCAGTATTTT
TRBV5-4	NA	TRBJ2-5	NA	CASSLVSSQETQYF	TGTGCCAGCAGCTTGGTTTCCAGCCAAGAGACCCAGTACTTC
TRBV2	NA	TRBJ2-6	NA	CASSADSQAGANVLTF	TGTGCCAGCAGTGCGGACAGCCAGGCGGGGGCCAACGTCCTGACTTTC
TRBV6-1	NA	TRBJ1-5	TRBD1	CASSALQGAGNQPQHF	TGTGCCAGCAGTGCATTACAGGGGGCCGGCAATCAGCCCCAGCATTTT
TRBV7-7	NA	TRBJ2-3	TRBD1	CASSAGTGSTDTQYF	TGTGCTAGCAGCGCCGGGACAGGTAGCACAGATACGCAGTATTTT
TRBV6-1	NA	TRBJ2-3	NA	CASMRVVNKADTQYF	TGTGCCAGCATGAGGGTAGTCAACAAAGCAGATACGCAGTATTTT
TRBV7-9	few	TRBJ1-5	NA	CASSLGSGNQPQHF	TGTGCCAGCAGCTTAGGGTCAGGAAATCAGCCCCAGCATTTT
TRBV7-3	NA	TRBJ2-1	NA	CASSPSQASNEQFF	TGTGCCAGCAGCCCCTCCCAGGCTAGCAATGAGCAGTTCTTC
TRBV7-3	NA	TRBJ2-1	NA	CASSLLGGYNEQFF	TGTGCCAGCAGCCTCCTAGGTGGGTACAATGAGCAGTTCTTC
TRBV7-8	NA	TRBJ1-1	NA	CASSLAGNTEAFF	TGTGCCAGCAGCTTAGCAGGGAACACTGAAGCTTTCTTT
TRBV19	NA	TRBJ1-5	NA	CASSIDIGQPQHF	TGTGCCAGTAGTATAGATATTGGTCAGCCCCAGCATTTT
TRBV6-6	NA	TRBJ1-2	TRBD1	CASSLRTGYGYTF	TGTGCCAGCAGTTTGAGGACAGGGTACGGCTACACCTTC
TRBV2	NA	TRBJ2-2	TRBD1	CASTRQGGTGELFF	TGTGCCAGCACTCGACAGGGTGGCACCGGGGAGCTGTTTTTT
TRBV7-8	NA	TRBJ1-2	NA	CASSLAFLRGAGYGYTF	TGTGCCAGCAGCTTAGCGTTTTTGCGGGGCGCGGGCTATGGCTACACCTTC
TRBV11-2	NA	TRBJ2-6	NA	CASSYWGRRANVLTF	TGTGCCAGCAGCTACTGGGGGCGTAGGGCCAACGTCCTGACTTTC
TRBV18	NA	TRBJ2-7	NA	CASSPIRQTYEQYF	TGTGCCAGCTCACCCATTAGACAGACCTACGAGCAGTACTTC
TRBV29-1	once	TRBJ2-1	NA	CSAVDNEQFF	TGCAGCGCAGTCGACAATGAGCAGTTCTTC
TRBV7-3	NA	TRBJ2-2	NA	CASGNGQGETGELFF	TGTGCCAGCGGGAATGGGCAGGGTGAGACCGGGGAGCTGTTTTTT
TRBV30	NA	TRBJ1-1	NA	CAWGRGNTEAFF	TGTGCCTGGGGCAGGGGGAACACTGAAGCTTTCTTT
TRBV7-9	few	TRBJ2-7	TRBD2	CASSPMTSGYEQYF	TGTGCCAGCAGCCCGATGACTAGCGGGTACGAGCAGTACTTC
TRBV6-5	NA	TRBJ1-2	NA	CASSYSSRRDGYTF	TGTGCCAGCAGTTACTCGAGCCGGCGGGATGGCTACACCTTC
TRBV19	once	TRBJ2-7	NA	CASSMGPGQYYEQYF	TGTGCCAGTAGTATGGGCCCCGGACAGTACTACGAGCAGTACTTC
TRBV19	NA	TRBJ1-6	NA	CASSLSGPTGVSPLHF	TGTGCCAGTAGTCTCTCTGGGCCCACTGGGGTTTCACCCCTCCACTTT
TRBV19	NA	TRBJ2-4	TRBD1	CASSSSRTGGAAKNIQYF	TGTGCCAGTAGTTCGTCCCGTACAGGGGGCGCAGCCAAAAACATTCAGTACTTC
TRBV5-6	NA	TRBJ1-6	TRBD1	CASSSGQGLYPLHF	TGTGCCAGCAGCTCGGGACAGGGATTATATCCCCTCCACTTT